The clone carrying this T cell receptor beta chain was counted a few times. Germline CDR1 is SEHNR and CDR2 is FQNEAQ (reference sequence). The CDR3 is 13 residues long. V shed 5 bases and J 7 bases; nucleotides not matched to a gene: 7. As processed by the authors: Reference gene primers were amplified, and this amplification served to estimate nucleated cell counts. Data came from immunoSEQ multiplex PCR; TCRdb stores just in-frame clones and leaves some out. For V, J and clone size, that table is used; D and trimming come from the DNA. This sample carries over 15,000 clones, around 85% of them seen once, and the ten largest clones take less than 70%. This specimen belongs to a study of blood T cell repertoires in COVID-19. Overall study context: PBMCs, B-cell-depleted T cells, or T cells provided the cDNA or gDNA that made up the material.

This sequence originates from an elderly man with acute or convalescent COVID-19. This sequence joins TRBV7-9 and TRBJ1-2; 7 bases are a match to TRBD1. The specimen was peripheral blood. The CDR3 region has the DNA TGTGCCAGCAGCCCGACAGGGTTGCGTGGCTACACCTTC. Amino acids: CASSPTGLRGYTF.